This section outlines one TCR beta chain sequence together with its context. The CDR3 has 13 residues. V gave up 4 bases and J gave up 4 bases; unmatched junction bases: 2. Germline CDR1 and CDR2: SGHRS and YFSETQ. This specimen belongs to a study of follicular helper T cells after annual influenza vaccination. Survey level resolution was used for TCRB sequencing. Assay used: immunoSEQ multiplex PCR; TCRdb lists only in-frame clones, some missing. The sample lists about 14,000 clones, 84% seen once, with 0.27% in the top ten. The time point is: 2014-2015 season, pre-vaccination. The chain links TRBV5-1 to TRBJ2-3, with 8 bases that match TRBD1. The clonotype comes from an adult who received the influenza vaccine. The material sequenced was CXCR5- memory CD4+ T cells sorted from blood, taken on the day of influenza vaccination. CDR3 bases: TGCGCCAGCAGCCCGACAGGGGCAGATACGCAGTATTTT. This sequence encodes CASSPTGADTQYF.